Shown below are 7 T cell receptor beta chains from a single sample sequenced in a study of shared clonotypes between healthy human individuals. Sequencing used immunoSEQ multiplex PCR; TCRdb keeps in-frame clones, though not all of them. The repertoire holds about 1.9 million clones, with around 95% as singletons. Naive CD8 cells, CD45RO-negative and positively selected for CCR7, excluded terminally differentiated effector memory CD45RA+ cells. The sequenced material came from naive CD8+ T cells from PBMCs. Every receptor here comes from a man in his late teens or twenties in good health. Some clones in this sample may be carry-over from other donors' samples.

This chain connects TRBV7-9 to TRBJ2-7; D could derive from TRBD1 or TRBD2 (5 bases each). The CDR3 runs 15 residues. The V end was cut by 0 bases, the J end by 7 bases, with 16 bases between. Per the germline V gene, CDR1 is SEHNR and CDR2 is FQNEAQ (reference sequence). CDR3 sequence (DNA): TGTGCCAGCAGCTTAGCCCGGGAAGGGGCTGAAGAGCAGTACTTC. Its protein is CASSLAREGAEEQYF.

The rearrangement links TRBV19 to TRBJ2-3; maybe TRBD1 (6 bases). Germline loops: CDR1 LNHDA, CDR2 SQIVND (reference sequence). Trimming removed 3 bases at V and 6 bases at J, with 10 bases between. This CDR3 has 13 amino acids. The chain's CDR3 is CASSIARGDTQYF. Written as DNA, the CDR3 is TGTGCCAGTAGTATCGCCAGGGGTGATACGCAGTATTTT.

V gene TRBV7-9 combines with J gene TRBJ2-7; D tentatively fits TRBD1 or TRBD2 (5 bases each). Trimming pared 4 bases from V and 7 bases from J, leaving 11 bases between. Germline CDR1 reads SEHNR; CDR2 reads FQNEAQ (reference sequence). This CDR3 region has 12 residues. In DNA form, the CDR3 reads TGTGCCAGCAGCTGGGACCCGGATGAGCAGTACTTC. Protein: CASSWDPDEQYF.

As to this clone: Other DNA sequences of this sample code for an identical CDR3. The chain couples TRBV7-9 to TRBJ2-5, with D unclear. V lost 5 bases and J 1 base, leaving 2 bases between the germline ends. Germline V CDR1 and CDR2: SEHNR, FQNEAQ (reference sequence). The CDR3 is 11 amino acids. The CDR3 DNA reads TGTGCCAGCAGCATCCAAGAGACCCAGTACTTC. Translated: CASSIQETQYF.

This sequence joins TRBV9 and TRBJ2-1, with D hard to call. Germline CDR1 is SGDLS and CDR2 is YYNGEE. The CDR3 covers 17 residues. V gave up 2 bases and J gave up 0 bases, with 15 bases separating them. CDR3 in DNA: TGTGCCAGCAGCGTTCGTCCAGCGCCGAGCTCCTACAATGAGCAGTTCTTC. Translation: CASSVRPAPSSYNEQFF.

The chain recombines TRBV29-1 with TRBJ2-1; TRBD1 agrees at 7 bases. Germline V gene lookup returns CDR1 SQVTM and CDR2 ANQGSEA. Trimming took 4 bases from V and 10 from J; bases not matched to a gene: 7. The CDR3 extends over 12 amino acids. The CDR3 nucleotides are TGCAGCGTTGTAGGGGGCCGGGCGGAGCAGTTCTTC. As protein: CSVVGGRAEQFF.

This chain joins TRBV9 and TRBJ2-5; 7 bases align to TRBD2. This CDR3 is built from 14 residues. CDR1 and CDR2 from the germline V gene are SGDLS and YYNGEE. V was clipped by 0 bases and J by 11 bases; unmatched bases: 10. The CDR3 region is CASSVGRGRGEQYF. The CDR3, as DNA: TGTGCCAGCAGCGTAGGAAGGGGTCGGGGGGAGCAGTACTTC.